This note documents a single TCR beta chain sequence. The antigen remains undetermined. The PCR had 60 Vbeta and 13 Jbeta primers. The table came from immunoSEQ multiplex PCR; TCRdb's copy has only in-frame clones and leaves some out. The data hold about 100,000 clones, with about 70% observed a single time. There are 14 residues in the CDR3. Germline CDR1 and CDR2: KGHSH and LQKENI. V lost 2 bases and J lost 0; bases outside the gene matches: 0. The record originates from a study of cytomegalovirus exposure and HLA in healthy donors. Study-level results: The authors listed 150 to 200 TCR beta chains as cytomegalovirus-associated. A later analysis linked a missense DCLRE1C variant to TCR beta V- and J-gene trimming. Immune exposure was documented only through CMV serostatus.

Material for sequencing was PBMCs. The clonotype comes from a man aged 45-60 years in good health and CMV-seropositive. This chain connects TRBV18 to TRBJ1-1; TRBD1 aligns across 7 bases. The CDR3 protein is CASSPGQVNTEAFF. In DNA form, the CDR3 reads TGTGCCAGCTCACCAGGACAGGTGAACACTGAAGCTTTCTTT.